The clone carrying this TCR beta chain was seen many times. Its antigen is not identified. TCRdb re-analysed the 5' RACE reads in MiXCR, keeping a single row per CDR3 protein. The profile shows 300,000 or so distinct CDR3 sequences, around 7.3% of them singletons. This specimen belongs to a study of T cells after yellow fever vaccination. Study-wide results and caveats: Post-booster samples contained most primary-vaccination clones (approximately 96% CD4, about 90% CD8). Just a small share of clonotypes turned up in the CD4 compartment as well as the CD8 compartment.

V gave up 4 bases and J gave up 4 bases, with 10 bases separating them. Germline V gene sequence: CDR1 SNHLY, CDR2 FYNNEI. CDR3 size: 13 residues. The chain has TRBV2 and TRBJ1-1; D possibly corresponds to TRBD1 (6 bases). The TCR comes from a man between 18 and 29 years old who received the YFV17D yellow fever vaccine. This specimen consisted of PBMCs, obtained more than 40 days after the first yellow fever vaccination. CDR3: CASSGGPGTEAFF. The CDR3 nucleotides read TGTGCCAGCAGTGGGGGGCCTGGCACTGAAGCTTTCTTT. Drawing the rest from reference TRBV2 and TRBJ1-1, the complete variable domain is EPEVTQTPSHQVTQMGQEVILRCVPISNHLYFYWYRQILGQKVEFLVSFYNNEISEKSEIFDDQFSVERPDGSNFTLKIRSTKLEDSAMYFCASSGGPGTEAFFGQGTRLTVV.